These 25 T cell receptor beta chains share one sample of origin, sequenced in a study of T-cell reconstitution after alpha-beta-depleted transplantation in children. Using unique molecular identifiers, the investigators prepared the TCRbeta library. TCRdb re-analysed the PCR reads in MiXCR, keeping a single row per CDR3 protein. The sample carries almost 600,000 distinct CDR3 sequences, over 20% recorded once. This specimen consisted of PBMCs, obtained before TCRalphabeta/CD19-depleted stem cell transplant. The receptors were gathered from a boy under two years old with Wiskott-Aldrich syndrome, due to receive a stem cell transplant.

The rearrangement joins TRBV30 to TRBJ1-4; D ambiguous. There are 14 residues in the CDR3. The germline gives CDR1 GTSNPN, CDR2 SVGIG (reference sequence). With 0 bases removed from V and 8 bases from J, the gap between germline ends came to 13 bases. CDR3 loop: CAWSVTGKLEKLFF. DNA of the CDR3: TGTGCCTGGAGTGTAACGGGGAAATTGGAAAAACTGTTTTTT.

V usage is TRBV12-3 or TRBV12-4 and J usage is TRBJ2-1; D might be TRBD2 (6 bases). V was cut by 0 bases and J by 8 bases, with 8 bases left in between. This CDR3 is 13 amino acids long. The CDR3 nucleotides read TGTGCCAGCAGTTTAGCGCGGAGGGATGAGCAGTTCTTC. This translates into CASSLARRDEQFF.

This clonotype occurred a few times. The chain combines TRBV12-3 or TRBV12-4 with TRBJ1-1, with unresolved D. V lost 5 bases to trimming and J lost 0 bases, with 16 bases between them. The CDR3 has 16 residues. The CDR3 DNA sequence: TGTGCCAGCAGTCCCGATGGACTGGGCATGAACACTGAAGCTTTCTTT. Its translation is CASSPDGLGMNTEAFF.

The genes are TRBV27 and TRBJ2-1; 8 positions match TRBD2. J was trimmed by 9 bases and V by 1 base; bases with no gene match: 11. Germline V CDR1 and CDR2: MNHEY, SMNVEV (reference sequence). The CDR3 sequence is 16 residues long. Here the CDR3 reads CASSLFNSGTWGEQFF. The CDR3 coding sequence is TGTGCCAGCAGTTTATTTAATAGCGGGACTTGGGGTGAGCAGTTCTTC.

The chain is built from TRBV10-3 and TRBJ1-1, with 10 bases that match TRBD1. CDR1 and CDR2 from the germline V gene are ENHRY and SYGVKD. The CDR3 consists of 15 residues. V lost 5 bases, J lost 1 base, and 4 bases stayed unmatched. CDR3 sequence (DNA): TGTGCCATCAGTACTGGGACAGGGGAGAACACTGAAGCTTTCTTT. Its translation: CAISTGTGENTEAFF.

V usage is TRBV7-8 and J usage is TRBJ2-6, with D hard to call. Germline CDR1 and CDR2: SGHVS and FQNEAQ. The ends were cut back, 2 bases at V and 0 bases at J, with 14 bases in the middle. The CDR3 contains 18 residues. The CDR3 DNA reads as TGTGCCAGCAGCTTATCGGCCTTTGGTATCTCTGGGGCCAACGTCCTGACTTTC. It codes for CASSLSAFGISGANVLTF.

This chain connects TRBV7-2 to TRBJ1-2; D remains unclear. Trimming stripped 5 bases from V and 0 bases from J, with 10 bases between. CDR3 length: 14 residues. Per the germline V gene, CDR1 is SGHTA and CDR2 is FQGNSA. CDR3 in amino acids: CASSTKGANYGYTF. In DNA, the CDR3 is TGTGCCAGCAGCACCAAGGGAGCTAACTATGGCTACACCTTC. Together with reference TRBV7-2 and TRBJ1-2, the CDR3 gives the full variable domain: GAGVSQSPSNKVTEKGKDVELRCDPISGHTALYWYRQSLGQGLEFLIYFQGNSAPDKSGLPSDRFSAERTGGSVSTLTIQRTQQEDSAVYLCASSTKGANYGYTFGSGTRLTVV.

The J gene is TRBJ2-5, the V gene TRBV5-5; perhaps TRBD2 as D (5 bases). Looked up from germline, CDR1 is SGHKS and CDR2 is YYEKEE (reference sequence). With 0 bases removed from V and 4 bases from J, the gap between germline ends came to 16 bases. The CDR3 has 16 amino acids. The CDR3 is CASSLAYRGSRETQYF. The DNA for the CDR3 is TGTGCCAGCAGCTTGGCCTATCGAGGGAGCAGAGAGACCCAGTACTTC.

This chain uses TRBV5-6 with TRBJ2-4; D possibly corresponds to TRBD1 (5 bases). V lost 2 bases and J lost 7, with 13 bases in between. Germline CDR1 is SGHDT and CDR2 is YYEEEE. CDR3 length equals 14 residues. The CDR3 DNA is TGTGCCAGCAGCTTCGATCAGGGAAACAACATTCAGTACTTC. It is translated as CASSFDQGNNIQYF.

Details on this clonotype: One end of the junction fails to match germline, which may point to a read error. The CDR3 sequence is CATPSGANGLTF. For the CDR3, the DNA is TGTGCCACCCCTAGCGGGGCCAACGGCCTGACTTTC. V and J are TRBV6-1 and TRBJ2-6; 9 nucleotides line up with TRBD2. The CDR3 covers 12 residues. Germline CDR1 is MNHNS and CDR2 is SASEGT.

The V call is TRBV5-5, the J call TRBJ1-4; no reliable D call. The CDR3 totals 16 residues. Trimming left V 0 bases short and J 0 bases short, with 9 bases between. Germline lookup yields CDR1 SGHKS and CDR2 YYEKEE (reference sequence). The CDR3 bases are TGTGCCAGCAGCTTGGTGACGGCAGCAACTAATGAAAAACTGTTTTTT. Protein product: CASSLVTAATNEKLFF.

There are a few counts of this clonotype. The CDR3 bases are TGTGCCAGCAGTAGGGAGGGGCTAGGCGAGCAGTACTTC. Translated, it gives CASSREGLGEQYF. J is TRBJ2-7 and V is TRBV27, with 7 bases aligning to TRBD2. The CDR3 totals 13 residues. Germline assignment: CDR1 MNHEY and CDR2 SMNVEV (reference sequence). V gave up 5 bases and J gave up 6 bases; unmatched junction bases: 7.

The V call is TRBV27, the J call TRBJ1-6; D not certain. Germline CDR1 reads MNHEY; CDR2 reads SMNVEV (reference sequence). The CDR3 length is 15 residues. V gave up 5 bases and J gave up 9 bases, with 17 bases separating them. This chain's CDR3 is CASSPRALSGSPLHF. DNA of the CDR3: TGTGCCAGCAGTCCCCGGGCCCTCTCCGGTTCACCCCTCCACTTT.

The chain links TRBV5-5 to TRBJ2-1; the match to TRBD2 covers 7 bases. Germline trimming cut 3 bases from V and 8 bases from J; bases unmatched to any gene: 8. The CDR3 loop spans 14 amino acids. Germline CDR1 and CDR2: SGHKS and YYEKEE (reference sequence). CDR3 nucleotides: TGTGCCAGCAGCTCATCGGGAGGCCCCTATGAGCAGTTCTTC. It specifies CASSSSGGPYEQFF.

In nucleotides, the CDR3 is TGTGCCAGCAGCTCCCGTCCCAGGGTCAGGGAGCAGTTCTTC. It translates to CASSSRPRVREQFF. The gene calls are TRBV7-2 and TRBJ2-1; TRBD1 might be the D (5 bases). V lost 4 bases, J lost 10 bases, and 17 bases lay in between. The germline V gene has CDR1 SGHTA and CDR2 FQGNSA. This CDR3 is 14 amino acids long.

The chain is built from TRBV20-1 and TRBJ2-2, with unresolved D. Germline V lookup: CDR1 DFQATT, CDR2 SNEGSKA (reference sequence). This CDR3 region has 14 residues. V dropped 3 bases and J dropped 1 base, with 9 bases sitting between them. The DNA of the CDR3 is TGCAGTGCTAGCCCAGGAAAGAACACCGGGGAGCTGTTTTTT. Protein product: CSASPGKNTGELFF.

This clonotype has just a few counts. This chain connects TRBV20-1 to TRBJ1-4; D is unresolved. The CDR3 consists of 13 residues. CDR1 is DFQATT, CDR2 SNEGSKA, per germline (reference sequence). The CDR3: CSFKWAAYGKLFF. CDR3 sequence (DNA): TGCAGCTTTAAGTGGGCGGCTTACGGAAAACTGTTTTTT.

The J gene is TRBJ1-1, the V gene TRBV20-1; no definite D call. Germline V lookup: CDR1 DFQATT, CDR2 SNEGSKA (reference sequence). The CDR3 runs to 14 residues. V gave up 4 bases and J gave up 1 base, with 13 bases separating them. CDR3 bases: TGCAGTGCTACGTCAAGGAAGTCGAACACTGAAGCTTTCTTT. It translates to CSATSRKSNTEAFF.

The V gene is TRBV2, the J gene TRBJ2-3; TRBD1 or TRBD2 may be the D gene (5 bases each). Germline-derived CDR1 and CDR2 are SNHLY and FYNNEI. Trimming pared 1 base from V and 0 bases from J, leaving 8 bases between. The length of the CDR3 is 15 residues. The CDR3 region is CASSEEWGSTDTQYF. As DNA, the CDR3 is TGTGCCAGCAGTGAAGAATGGGGGAGCACAGATACGCAGTATTTT.

The chain couples TRBV12-3 or TRBV12-4 to TRBJ2-2; tentatively, D is TRBD1 (6 bases). This CDR3 comprises 13 residues. V was cut by 8 bases and J by 6 bases, with 13 bases left in between. CDR3 sequence: CASYTGLPGELFF. The CDR3 DNA sequence: TGTGCCAGCTATACAGGGCTCCCCGGGGAGCTGTTTTTT.

This clonotype has more than one count but fewer than ten. The chain is built from TRBV20-1 and TRBJ2-1, with unresolved D. The germline V gene has CDR1 DFQATT and CDR2 SNEGSKA (reference sequence). This CDR3 has 14 amino acids. V dropped 3 bases and J dropped 0 bases, with 9 bases sitting between them. The CDR3 sequence: CSASGLSSYNEQFF. For the CDR3, the DNA is TGCAGTGCTAGCGGGTTAAGCTCCTACAATGAGCAGTTCTTC.

The chain employs TRBV6-1 and TRBJ1-4; the D is unclear. The V gene lost 6 bases and the J gene lost 7 bases, with 15 bases spanning the gap. Germline V gives CDR1 MNHNS, CDR2 SASEGT. CDR3 length equals 14 residues. The CDR3 is CASSSTRRSEKLFF. The CDR3 nucleotides are TGTGCCAGCAGCTCCACGCGGAGGAGTGAAAAACTGTTTTTT.

The chain joins TRBV4-1 to TRBJ2-5; 7 nucleotides align to TRBD1. This CDR3 has 16 residues. Germline loops: CDR1 MGHRA, CDR2 YSYEKL. Trimming took 1 base from V and 4 from J; bases not matched to a gene: 9. In DNA, the CDR3 is TGCGCCAGCAGCCAAGGAGGGGGCCTAAGTTTAGAGACCCAGTACTTC. Its translation is CASSQGGGLSLETQYF.

The rearrangement links TRBV5-1 to TRBJ2-7, with unresolved D. Trimming took off 4 bases at V and 3 bases at J, with 17 bases between the two ends. The germline gives CDR1 SGHRS, CDR2 YFSETQ. The CDR3 consists of 15 residues. As DNA, the CDR3 is TGCGCCAGCAGCCCGGGTGGGTCAGCCCTCTACGAGCAGTACTTC. Its translation: CASSPGGSALYEQYF.

This clonotype has a handful of counts. The chain couples TRBV27 to TRBJ2-1; the match to TRBD2 covers 10 bases. V lost 4 bases and J lost 4; bases outside the gene matches: 10. The CDR3 consists of 17 residues. Germline V gene lookup returns CDR1 MNHEY and CDR2 SMNVEV (reference sequence). In DNA form, the CDR3 reads TGTGCCAGCAGTTCAATCCTCCTAGCGGGGGAATACAATGAGCAGTTCTTC. Its protein is CASSSILLAGEYNEQFF.